Listed below are T cell receptor beta chains from one sample, sequenced in a study of T cell responses to AZD1222 COVID-19 vaccine. Generated by immunoSEQ multiplex PCR, the TCRdb table keeps only in-frame clones and is missing some. The table has over 85,000 clones, around 91% seen once. The sequencing used peripheral blood, collected on day 0 of AZD1222 vaccination. Receptors were obtained from an adult in good health. CDR3s include the opening cysteine and the closing phenylalanine or tryptophan. The D gene is left open where the match is weak. The size of a clone is reported for some rows only, either as once, few or many, or as a class for expanded clones.

abundance	d_gene	v_gene	j_gene	CDR3aa	CDR3nt
NA	NA	TRBV19	TRBJ1-1	CASLGGDAEAFF	TGTGCCAGTTTGGGGGGAGACGCTGAAGCTTTCTTT
NA	TRBD1	TRBV27	TRBJ2-7	CASSLIRGKTYEQYF	TGTGCCAGCAGTTTAATCAGGGGGAAGACCTACGAGCAGTACTTC
NA	TRBD2	TRBV14	TRBJ2-1	CASSQDRLAGINYNEQFF	TGTGCCAGCAGCCAAGATCGGCTAGCGGGGATAAATTACAATGAGCAGTTCTTC
NA	NA	TRBV11-2	TRBJ1-1	CASSTTESYTEAFF	TGTGCCAGCAGTACGACAGAAAGTTACACTGAAGCTTTCTTT
NA	NA	TRBV6-2/TRBV6-3	TRBJ1-1	CASSYSREHTEAFF	TGTGCCAGCAGTTATAGTAGGGAGCACACTGAAGCTTTCTTT
NA	NA	TRBV4-3	TRBJ1-4	CASSQEGTGRDKLFF	TGCGCCAGCAGCCAAGAGGGGACCGGGCGGGATAAACTGTTTTTT
NA	TRBD1	TRBV30	TRBJ2-7	CAWSGIGGPSHEQYF	TGTGCCTGGAGTGGGATAGGGGGCCCCAGTCACGAGCAGTACTTC
few	NA	TRBV4-3	TRBJ1-5	CASSQERDEDQPQHF	TGCGCCAGCAGCCAAGAAAGGGACGAAGATCAGCCCCAGCATTTT
NA	TRBD1	TRBV11-3	TRBJ2-7	CASSRQGAHYEQYF	TGTGCCAGCAGCCGACAGGGGGCCCACTACGAGCAGTACTTC
NA	NA	TRBV19	TRBJ2-1	CASSKGRSSYNEQFF	TGTGCCAGTAGTAAAGGACGGAGCTCCTACAATGAGCAGTTCTTC
NA	TRBD2	TRBV2	TRBJ2-5	CATSTSGSQETQYF	TGTGCCACCTCGACTAGCGGGAGCCAAGAGACCCAGTACTTC
NA	TRBD2	TRBV4-3	TRBJ2-1	CASSQDQRGGINEQFF	TGCGCCAGCAGCCAAGATCAGCGGGGGGGGATCAATGAGCAGTTCTTC
NA	NA	TRBV6-2/TRBV6-3	TRBJ2-7	CASSYLREQYF	TGTGCCAGCAGTTACCTCCGCGAGCAGTACTTC
NA	NA	TRBV6-2/TRBV6-3	TRBJ2-7	CASSQGGEQYF	TGTGCCAGCAGCCAGGGTGGCGAGCAGTACTTC
NA	NA	TRBV7-2	TRBJ2-7	CASSTPSAYEQYF	TGTGCCAGCAGCACCCCGTCGGCCTACGAGCAGTACTTC
NA	NA	TRBV4-3	TRBJ2-3	CASSQDRTVLTDTQYF	TGCGCCAGCAGCCAAGATAGGACGGTGCTCACAGATACGCAGTATTTT
NA	NA	TRBV10-3	TRBJ2-5	CAIAFAGAQETQYF	TGTGCCATAGCGTTTGCGGGGGCTCAAGAGACCCAGTACTTC
NA	NA	TRBV29-1	TRBJ2-1	CSVVSGITYNEQFF	TGCAGCGTTGTTAGCGGAATAACCTACAATGAGCAGTTCTTC
medium-sized	NA	TRBV12-5	TRBJ2-7	CATSYEQYF	TGTGCTACTAGCTACGAGCAGTACTTC
NA	TRBD2	TRBV6-5	TRBJ2-3	CASSYGVAGEDTQYF	TGTGCCAGCAGTTACGGGGTAGCGGGGGAAGATACGCAGTATTTT
NA	NA	TRBV7-2	TRBJ2-6	CASSLVGGASGANVLTF	TGTGCCAGCAGCTTAGTGGGGGGTGCTTCTGGGGCCAACGTCCTGACTTTC
NA	NA	TRBV12-5	TRBJ1-1	CASGLGPKEGRTLNTEAFF	TGTGCTAGTGGTTTGGGACCGAAGGAAGGGCGGACGCTGAACACTGAAGCTTTCTTT
NA	TRBD1	TRBV7-7	TRBJ2-3	CASSPGQGHTADTQYF	TGTGCTAGCAGCCCGGGACAGGGGCACACGGCAGATACGCAGTATTTT
NA	NA	TRBV7-2	TRBJ2-7	CASSSGQEQYF	TGTGCCAGCAGCTCTGGACAGGAGCAGTACTTC
NA	NA	TRBV6-5	TRBJ2-7	CASCPVSGDYEQYF	TGTGCCAGCTGCCCTGTCTCGGGAGACTACGAGCAGTACTTC
NA	NA	TRBV11-2	TRBJ1-1	CASSQRWTEAFF	TGTGCCAGCAGTCAACGGTGGACTGAAGCTTTCTTT
NA	NA	TRBV7-9	TRBJ2-3	CASSLASTDTQYF	TGTGCCAGCAGCTTAGCGAGCACAGATACGCAGTATTTT
NA	NA	TRBV7-2	TRBJ2-1	CASSYGGRYNEQFF	TGTGCCAGCAGCTACGGGGGGCGGTACAATGAGCAGTTCTTC
NA	TRBD2	TRBV7-6	TRBJ2-7	CASSYSGVGGYEQYF	TGTGCCAGCAGCTATAGCGGGGTTGGTGGGTACGAGCAGTACTTC
NA	TRBD2	TRBV7-8	TRBJ2-5	CASSRGGPGTQYF	TGTGCCAGCAGCCGCGGGGGGCCCGGGACCCAGTACTTC
NA	TRBD1	TRBV6-6	TRBJ1-4	CASRLTGATNEKLFF	TGTGCCAGCAGGTTGACAGGGGCAACTAATGAAAAACTGTTTTTT
NA	TRBD1	TRBV6-4	TRBJ2-1	CASRPHGTGGLDNEQFF	TGTGCCAGCAGACCTCATGGGACAGGGGGCTTGGACAATGAGCAGTTCTTC
NA	TRBD1	TRBV5-1	TRBJ1-2	CASSLAIRTGGDGYTF	TGCGCCAGCAGCTTGGCGATTCGGACAGGGGGGGATGGCTACACCTTC
once	TRBD2	TRBV4-2	TRBJ2-1	CASSPILAGGWNEQFF	TGTGCCAGCAGCCCTATACTAGCGGGGGGCTGGAATGAGCAGTTCTTC
NA	NA	TRBV11-2	TRBJ2-1	CASSSASYNEQFF	TGTGCCAGCAGCTCCGCTTCCTACAATGAGCAGTTCTTC
NA	NA	TRBV12-3/TRBV12-4	TRBJ2-7	CASSLENYEQYF	TGTGCCAGCAGTTTAGAAAACTACGAGCAGTACTTC
NA	TRBD1	TRBV3-1/TRBV3-2	TRBJ1-2	CASSQDGTVGYTF	TGTGCCAGCAGCCAAGATGGGACAGTTGGCTACACCTTC
NA	TRBD1	TRBV4-3	TRBJ1-2	CASSQAPRQGTYTF	TGCGCCAGCAGCCAAGCCCCAAGACAGGGTACCTACACCTTC
once	TRBD1	TRBV30	TRBJ1-5	CAWSVQGGWQPQHF	TGTGCCTGGAGTGTACAAGGGGGCTGGCAGCCCCAGCATTTT
NA	TRBD2	TRBV6-2/TRBV6-3	TRBJ2-7	CASSYGGGVSYEQYF	TGTGCCAGCAGTTACGGCGGGGGGGTCTCCTACGAGCAGTACTTC
NA	TRBD1	TRBV7-8	TRBJ1-1	CASSSGQGFGAFF	TGTGCCAGCAGTTCGGGACAGGGATTTGGAGCTTTCTTT
NA	NA	TRBV6-4	TRBJ2-3	CASKPDNITDTQYF	TGTGCCAGCAAACCGGACAACATCACAGATACGCAGTATTTT
NA	NA	TRBV2	TRBJ1-5	CATSGSNQPQHF	TGTGCCACCTCGGGGAGCAATCAGCCCCAGCATTTT
NA	NA	TRBV11-1	TRBJ1-1	CASSLESLSEAFF	TGTGCCAGCAGCTTAGAGTCGCTATCTGAAGCTTTCTTT
NA	NA	TRBV2	TRBJ1-1	CASSLGQRNTEAFF	TGTGCCAGCAGCTTAGGACAGAGGAACACTGAAGCTTTCTTT
NA	NA	TRBV19	TRBJ1-3	CASSISSTAGWAGNTIYF	TGTGCCAGTAGTATATCGTCGACGGCCGGATGGGCTGGAAACACCATATATTTT
NA	NA	TRBV4-3	TRBJ1-2	CASSQVQEINYGYTF	TGCGCCAGCAGCCAAGTCCAGGAAATTAACTATGGCTACACCTTC
once	TRBD1	TRBV7-6	TRBJ2-3	CARALRYDRVHHTQYF	TGTGCCAGAGCTCTACGGTATGACAGGGTGCATCATACGCAGTATTTT
NA	NA	TRBV3-1/TRBV3-2	TRBJ2-3	CASSQVAGTDTQYF	TGTGCCAGCAGCCAAGTAGCGGGCACAGATACGCAGTATTTT
NA	NA	TRBV9	TRBJ1-1	CASSVAPTMNTEAFF	TGTGCCAGCAGCGTAGCTCCGACAATGAACACTGAAGCTTTCTTT
few	TRBD1	TRBV12-5	TRBJ2-7	CASGARTGTFYEQYF	TGTGCTAGTGGTGCAAGGACAGGGACCTTCTACGAGCAGTACTTC
many	NA	TRBV4-3	TRBJ2-2	CASSPRPDYGGELFF	TGCGCCAGCAGCCCCCGGCCGGATTACGGCGGGGAGCTGTTTTTT
NA	NA	TRBV5-1	TRBJ2-2	CASSYQGSGTGELFF	TGCGCCAGCAGCTACCAGGGTTCAGGGACCGGGGAGCTGTTTTTT
NA	TRBD1	TRBV5-1	TRBJ1-2	CASSLAQGARYGYTF	TGCGCCAGCAGCTTGGCACAGGGGGCGAGATATGGCTACACCTTC
NA	NA	TRBV6-2/TRBV6-3	TRBJ2-1	CASSFRQGITAPYNEQFF	TGTGCCAGCAGTTTTAGGCAGGGGATTACGGCCCCCTACAATGAGCAGTTCTTC
once	TRBD1	TRBV5-4	TRBJ1-4	CASSLQGNEKLFF	TGTGCCAGCAGCTTACAGGGGAATGAAAAACTGTTTTTT
NA	NA	TRBV3-1/TRBV3-2	TRBJ2-3	CASSQFEGTDTQYF	TGTGCCAGCAGCCAATTTGAAGGGACAGATACGCAGTATTTT